This TCR beta chain appears in the sequencing data of a study of preoperative IRX-2 immunotherapy in early breast cancer. Assay used: immunoSEQ multiplex PCR; TCRdb lists only in-frame clones, some missing. This sample has 40,000 to 45,000 clones, with approximately 94% found just once. The treatment is: preoperative locoregional IRX-2 cytokine immunotherapy. This phase Ib study tested locoregional IRX-2 cytokine immunotherapy given before surgery. With V trimmed by 0 bases and J by 0 bases, 13 bases remained unmatched. Germline CDR1 reads LNHNV; CDR2 reads YYDKDF (reference sequence). The CDR3 spans 20 residues.

This receptor was taken from a human donor with breast cancer. The rearrangement joins TRBV15 to TRBJ2-3, with TRBD2 matching over 9 bases. The specimen comprised tumor tissue, sampled after IRX-2 immunotherapy. CDR3 DNA sequence: TGTGCCACCAGCAGAGATTTGAGCGGGGGGTCGGTTACTAGCACAGATACGCAGTATTTT. Translated: CATSRDLSGGSVTSTDTQYF. The full variable domain, completed using reference TRBV15 and TRBJ2-3, is DAMVIQNPRYQVTQFGKPVTLSCSQTLNHNVMYWYQQKSSQAPKLLFHYYDKDFNNEADTPDNFQSRRPNTSFCFLDIRSPGLGDTAMYLCATSRDLSGGSVTSTDTQYFGPGTRLTVL.